This entry lists 9 T cell receptor beta chains sequenced from one sample in a study of molecular identifiers for immune sequencing clone quantification. TCRdb recomputed calls from the PCR reads with MiXCR, one row per CDR3 protein. The sample contains about 630,000 distinct CDR3 sequences, 25% of which appear only once. The sample consisted of naive CD8+ T cells from blood, with Jurkat cell RNA spiked in. This sample's subset: FACS-sorted CD8+CD4-CCR7+CD45RA+ naive T cells. These TCRs come from a human donor in good health. Some libraries in this study had Jurkat cell RNA spiked in.

V usage is TRBV18 and J usage is TRBJ2-3, with D perhaps assigned TRBD1 or TRBD2 (5 bases each). This CDR3 contains 18 residues. With 4 bases removed from V and 2 bases from J, the gap between germline ends came to 22 bases. Germline assignment: CDR1 KGHSH and CDR2 LQKENI. The CDR3 sequence: CASSLRRNRDVYTDTQYF. The CDR3 nucleotides read TGTGCCAGCTCACTCCGAAGGAACCGGGACGTATACACAGATACGCAGTATTTT. Looking up the rest from reference TRBV18 and TRBJ2-3 gives the full variable domain: NAGVMQNPRHLVRRRGQEARLRCSPMKGHSHVYWYRQLPEEGLKFMVYLQKENIIDESGMPKERFSAEFPKEGPSILRIQQVVRGDSAAYFCASSLRRNRDVYTDTQYFGPGTRLTVL.

The rearrangement links TRBV7-9 to TRBJ2-1; D assignment may be TRBD1 or TRBD2 (6 bases each). This CDR3 comprises 17 residues. CDR1 and CDR2 (germline): SEHNR, FQNEAQ (reference sequence). The V end was cut by 10 bases, the J end by 1 base, with 23 bases between. The CDR3 sequence is CATPAGPGGGSYNEQFF. In DNA form, the CDR3 reads TGTGCCACCCCCGCGGGGCCCGGGGGCGGGTCCTACAATGAGCAGTTCTTC. The whole variable domain, remainder taken from reference TRBV7-9 and TRBJ2-1, is DTGVSQNPRHKITKRGQNVTFRCDPISEHNRLYWYRQTLGQGPEFLTYFQNEAQLEKSRLLSDRFSAERPKGSFSTLEIQRTEQGDSAMYLCATPAGPGGGSYNEQFFGPGTRLTVL.

This clonotype was detected ten times or more. This chain joins TRBV5-1 and TRBJ2-3; 15 positions agree with TRBD2. CDR1 and CDR2 from the germline V gene are SGHRS and YFSETQ. The ends lost 4 bases at V and 0 bases at J; junction bases unmatched: 9. The CDR3 consists of 19 residues. This CDR3 reads CASSRGLAGGGGSTDTQYF. The CDR3 coding sequence is TGCGCCAGCAGCAGGGGACTAGCGGGAGGCGGTGGTAGCACAGATACGCAGTATTTT.

This clonotype was detected only a few times. The chain recombines TRBV20-1 with TRBJ1-6; TRBD1 is a possible D gene (5 bases). V shed 6 bases and J shed 8 bases, with 14 bases lying between them. Germline-derived CDR1 and CDR2 are DFQATT and SNEGSKA (reference sequence). The CDR3 length is 13 residues. The CDR3 DNA is TGCAGTGCCACAAAAGGGGACTATTCACCCCTCCACTTT. This translates into CSATKGDYSPLHF.

This clonotype was observed many times. The chain uses TRBV7-9 and TRBJ2-1; D unresolved. The germline V and J ends were trimmed by 1 base and 9 bases, with 10 bases remaining between them. The CDR3 length is 13 residues. Germline loops: CDR1 SEHNR, CDR2 FQNEAQ (reference sequence). The CDR3 loop is CASSLVLVGEQFF. The CDR3 DNA follows: TGTGCCAGCAGCTTAGTTCTAGTCGGTGAGCAGTTCTTC.

There are many counts of this clonotype. The V gene is TRBV19, the J gene TRBJ2-2; D is uncertain. There are 13 residues in the CDR3. V was cut by 8 bases and J by 5 bases, with 12 bases left in between. From germline, CDR1 is LNHDA and CDR2 SQIVND (reference sequence). CDR3 region: CASGIGSTGELFF. The DNA of the CDR3 is TGTGCCAGTGGCATAGGAAGTACCGGGGAGCTGTTTTTT.

J is TRBJ1-1 and V is TRBV10-3; D is perhaps TRBD1 (5 bases). The V gene's germline CDR1 is ENHRY and CDR2 SYGVKD. With 0 bases removed from V and 4 bases from J, the gap between germline ends came to 9 bases. CDR3 length: 14 residues. As DNA, the CDR3 is TGTGCCATCAGTGAGTCATCCAGGGCCACTGAAGCTTTCTTT. Its translation: CAISESSRATEAFF.

The chain carries TRBV4-1 and TRBJ2-1; perhaps TRBD2 as D (6 bases). CDR1 is MGHRA and CDR2 is YSYEKL in the germline V gene. CDR3 size: 14 residues. V gave up 2 bases and J gave up 12 bases, with 17 bases separating them. The CDR3 sequence: CASSQPDYSSGQFF. The CDR3 bases are TGCGCCAGCAGCCAACCGGACTATTCCAGTGGGCAGTTCTTC.

The rearrangement joins TRBV24-1 to TRBJ1-5; D gene unclear. V was trimmed by 7 bases and J by 0 bases, leaving 33 bases between them. Looked up from germline, CDR1 is KGHDR and CDR2 is SFDVKD. The CDR3 loop spans 22 amino acids. CDR3 in amino acids: CATSTREHRGDPTPYSNQPQHF. DNA of the CDR3: TGTGCCACCAGCACTAGAGAGCACCGAGGAGACCCAACCCCGTATAGCAATCAGCCCCAGCATTTT.